This TCR beta chain was identified in a study of blood T cell dynamics during melanoma immunotherapy. Study-wide findings and caveats: PBMC repertoires of eventual disease-control patients split at W3 into clonality or diversity gains.

Of note for this clone: What it recognizes is unknown.

The sample's time point: week 3, after first cycle of checkpoint inhibitor. At 12 weeks after first infusion, RECIST 1.1 defined response for most patients. No patient had earlier systemic cancer treatment, concurrent immunosuppressants, or another active cancer. A fixed DNA input of about 0.35 ug was used per bulk PBMC sample. Clones were sequenced by immunoSEQ multiplex PCR, and TCRdb holds only the in-frame ones, with some missing. This sample yields 15,000 or so clones, of which 80% to 95% are seen a single time; about 0.85% belongs to the top ten. Germline V CDR1 and CDR2: MGHRA, YSYEKL. V lost 3 bases, J lost 2 bases, and 14 bases lay in between. The CDR3 covers 16 residues.

Sequenced here: blood, sampled from a patient treated with checkpoint blockade. This TCR was recovered from a human donor with melanoma. The chain is built from TRBV4-1 and TRBJ1-5; TRBD1 is a possible D gene (6 bases). The CDR3 DNA is TGCGCCAGCAGCCATCCTCGGGGGCAGGGCAATCAGCCCCAGCATTTT. Amino acid sequence: CASSHPRGQGNQPQHF.